A selection of T cell receptor beta chains follows, all from one sample in a study of T-cell reconstitution after alpha-beta-depleted transplantation in children. MiXCR was run by TCRdb on the PCR reads, yielding one entry per CDR3 protein. The sample consists of over 550,000 distinct CDR3 sequences, under 12% of them appearing once. Sequencing used PBMCs from the stem cell graft donor, obtained from the stem cell graft. The receptors were sampled from a human donor who donated a stem cell graft to a child with acute myeloid leukemia. The CDR3 runs from the conserved cysteine through the conserved F or W. Fields, in order: CDR3 length, J gene, V gene, CDR3 protein.

14	TRBJ2-1	TRBV29-1	CSLRGGGAYNEQFF
17	TRBJ2-2	TRBV6-1	CASSLAGLAPNTGELFF
12	TRBJ2-2	TRBV6-4	CASSDRTGELFF
11	TRBJ2-3	TRBV29-1	CMGGGSDTQYF
18	TRBJ2-1	TRBV3-1	CAISLLAGPRTLTNEQFF
14	TRBJ2-1	TRBV9	CASSVGGLGAEQFF
14	TRBJ2-1	TRBV29-1	CSVEGLALHNEQFF
16	TRBJ2-5	TRBV7-3	CASSSKGTSGIETQYF
15	TRBJ1-2	TRBV2	CASSRDRGVNYGYTF
13	TRBJ2-1	TRBV7-3	CASSLLTGGEQFF